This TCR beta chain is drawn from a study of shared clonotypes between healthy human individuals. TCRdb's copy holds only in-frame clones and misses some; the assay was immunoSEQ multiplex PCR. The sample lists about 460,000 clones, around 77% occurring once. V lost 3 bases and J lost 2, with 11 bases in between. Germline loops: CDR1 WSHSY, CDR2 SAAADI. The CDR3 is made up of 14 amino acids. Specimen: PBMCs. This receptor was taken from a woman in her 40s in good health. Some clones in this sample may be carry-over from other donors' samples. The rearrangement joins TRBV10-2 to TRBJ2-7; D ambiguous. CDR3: CASSDTVPPYEQYF. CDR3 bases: TGCGCCAGCAGTGACACTGTCCCTCCCTACGAGCAGTACTTC.